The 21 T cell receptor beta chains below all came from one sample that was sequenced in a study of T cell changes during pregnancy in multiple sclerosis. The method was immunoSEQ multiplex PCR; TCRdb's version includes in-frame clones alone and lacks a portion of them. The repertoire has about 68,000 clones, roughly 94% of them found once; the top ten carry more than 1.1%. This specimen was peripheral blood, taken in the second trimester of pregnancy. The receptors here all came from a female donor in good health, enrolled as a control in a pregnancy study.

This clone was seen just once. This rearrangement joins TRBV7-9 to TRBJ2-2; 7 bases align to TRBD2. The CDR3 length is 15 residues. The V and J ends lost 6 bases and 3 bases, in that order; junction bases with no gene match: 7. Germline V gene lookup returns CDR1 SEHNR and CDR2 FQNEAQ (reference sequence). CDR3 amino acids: CASRISGLYTGELFF. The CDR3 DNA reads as TGTGCCAGCAGAATTAGCGGGCTTTACACCGGGGAGCTGTTTTTT.

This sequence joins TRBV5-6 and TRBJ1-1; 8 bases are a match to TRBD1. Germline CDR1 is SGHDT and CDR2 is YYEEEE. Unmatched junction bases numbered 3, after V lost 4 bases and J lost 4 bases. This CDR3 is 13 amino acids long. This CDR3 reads CASSTDRGTEAFF. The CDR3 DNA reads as TGTGCCAGCAGCACAGACAGGGGCACTGAAGCTTTCTTT.

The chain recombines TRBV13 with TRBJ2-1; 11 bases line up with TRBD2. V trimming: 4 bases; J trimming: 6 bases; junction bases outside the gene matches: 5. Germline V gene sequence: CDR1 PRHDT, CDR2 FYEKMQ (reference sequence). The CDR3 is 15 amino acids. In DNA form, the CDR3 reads TGTGCCAGCAGCTCAACTAGCGGGAGAGGCAATGAGCAGTTCTTC. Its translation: CASSSTSGRGNEQFF.

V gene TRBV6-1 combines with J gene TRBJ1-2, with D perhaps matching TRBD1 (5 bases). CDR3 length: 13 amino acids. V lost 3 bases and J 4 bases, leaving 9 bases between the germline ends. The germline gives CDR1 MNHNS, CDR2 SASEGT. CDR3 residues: CASSEAGFYGYTF. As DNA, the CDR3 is TGTGCCAGCAGTGAGGCAGGGTTCTATGGCTACACCTTC.

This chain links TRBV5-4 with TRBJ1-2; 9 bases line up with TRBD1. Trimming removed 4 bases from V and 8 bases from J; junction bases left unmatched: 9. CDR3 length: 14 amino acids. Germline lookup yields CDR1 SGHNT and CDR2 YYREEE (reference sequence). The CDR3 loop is CASSPGQGVGGYTF. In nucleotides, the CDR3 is TGTGCCAGCAGCCCGGGACAGGGAGTGGGAGGCTACACCTTC. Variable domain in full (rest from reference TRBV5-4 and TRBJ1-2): ETGVTQSPTHLIKTRGQQVTLRCSSQSGHNTVSWYQQALGQGPQFIFQYYREEENGRGNFPPRFSGLQFPNYSSELNVNALELDDSALYLCASSPGQGVGGYTFGSGTRLTVV.

This CDR3 reads CASSLTPTSGARVYNEQFF. Written as DNA, the CDR3 is TGCGCCAGCAGCCTAACACCGACTAGCGGGGCCCGAGTTTACAATGAGCAGTTCTTC. V is TRBV4-1 and J is TRBJ2-1; the match to TRBD2 covers 11 bases. Looked up from germline, CDR1 is MGHRA and CDR2 is YSYEKL. This CDR3 spans 19 amino acids. With V trimmed by 4 bases and J by 4 bases, 15 bases remained unmatched.

CDR3 sequence (DNA): TGCGCCAGCAGCTTACTGACGGGAGACACTGAAGCTTTCTTT. Translated: CASSLLTGDTEAFF. This chain links TRBV5-1 with TRBJ1-1; D is unresolved. This CDR3 spans 14 amino acids. V was clipped by 2 bases and J by 3 bases, with 11 bases between them. Germline V gives CDR1 SGHRS, CDR2 YFSETQ.

The CDR3 bases are TGTGCCAGCAGCCAAGGGACAGGGGGAGAGACCCAGTACTTC. Its protein is CASSQGTGGETQYF. V usage is TRBV11-2 and J usage is TRBJ2-5; 11 bases are a match to TRBD1. The CDR3 is 14 amino acids. After removal of 5 bases from V and 4 bases from J, the junction contained 3 bases not matched to a gene. Germline assignment: CDR1 SGHAT and CDR2 FQNNGV.

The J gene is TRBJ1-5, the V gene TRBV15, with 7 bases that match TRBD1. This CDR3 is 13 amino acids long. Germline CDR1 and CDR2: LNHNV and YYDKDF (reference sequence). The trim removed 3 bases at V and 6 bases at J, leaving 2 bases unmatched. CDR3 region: CATSSQGVQPQHF. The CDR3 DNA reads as TGTGCCACCAGCAGCCAGGGGGTTCAGCCCCAGCATTTT.

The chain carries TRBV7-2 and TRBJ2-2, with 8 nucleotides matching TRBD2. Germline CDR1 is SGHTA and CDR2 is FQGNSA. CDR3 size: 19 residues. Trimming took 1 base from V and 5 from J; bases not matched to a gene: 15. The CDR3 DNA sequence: TGTGCCAGCAGCTTAGGCCCGCCTGGAAGCGGGAGAGGGACCGGGGAGCTGTTTTTT. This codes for CASSLGPPGSGRGTGELFF.

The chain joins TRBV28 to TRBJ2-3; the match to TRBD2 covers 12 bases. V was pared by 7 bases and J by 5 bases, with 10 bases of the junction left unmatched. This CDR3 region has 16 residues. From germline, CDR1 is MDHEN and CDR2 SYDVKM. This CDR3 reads CASTIMLAGGRDTQYF. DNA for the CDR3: TGTGCCAGCACCATAATGCTAGCGGGGGGGCGAGATACGCAGTATTTT.

CDR3 amino acids: CAWSPVDRDNAEAFF. The CDR3 DNA is TGTGCCTGGAGTCCCGTGGACAGGGACAACGCTGAAGCTTTCTTT. J is TRBJ1-1 and V is TRBV30; TRBD1 aligns across 8 bases. The trim removed 2 bases at V and 6 bases at J, leaving 11 bases unmatched. The CDR3 is 15 amino acids. Looked up from germline, CDR1 is GTSNPN and CDR2 is SVGIG (reference sequence).

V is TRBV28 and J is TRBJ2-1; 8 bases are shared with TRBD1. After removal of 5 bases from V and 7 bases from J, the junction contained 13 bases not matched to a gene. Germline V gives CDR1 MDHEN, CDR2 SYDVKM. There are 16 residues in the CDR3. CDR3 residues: CASSPSTGGRRNEQFF. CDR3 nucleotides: TGTGCCAGCAGTCCCAGTACAGGGGGTAGGAGGAATGAGCAGTTCTTC.

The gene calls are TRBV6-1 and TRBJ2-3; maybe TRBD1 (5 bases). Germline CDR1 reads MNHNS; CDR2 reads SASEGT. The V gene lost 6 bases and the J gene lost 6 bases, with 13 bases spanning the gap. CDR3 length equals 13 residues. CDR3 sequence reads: CASSHVGADTQYF. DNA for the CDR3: TGTGCCAGCAGCCACGTAGGGGCCGATACGCAGTATTTT.

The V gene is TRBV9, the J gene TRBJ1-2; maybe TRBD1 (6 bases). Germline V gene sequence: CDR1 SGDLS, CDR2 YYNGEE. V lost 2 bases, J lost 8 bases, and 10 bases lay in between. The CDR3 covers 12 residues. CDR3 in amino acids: CASSVDSNGYTF. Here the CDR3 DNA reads TGTGCCAGCAGCGTGGACAGTAACGGCTACACCTTC.

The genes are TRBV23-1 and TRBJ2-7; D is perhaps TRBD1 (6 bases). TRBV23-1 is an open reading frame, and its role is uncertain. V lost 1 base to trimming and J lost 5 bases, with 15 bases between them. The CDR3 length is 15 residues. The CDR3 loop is CASSQYGRGADEQYF. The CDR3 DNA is TGCGCCAGCAGTCAATATGGCAGGGGAGCCGACGAGCAGTACTTC.

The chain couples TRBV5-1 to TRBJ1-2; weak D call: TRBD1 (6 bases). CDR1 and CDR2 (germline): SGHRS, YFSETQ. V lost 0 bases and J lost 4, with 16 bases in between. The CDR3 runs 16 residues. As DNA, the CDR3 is TGCGCCAGCAGCTTGGCCGGTGAACAGGGAGCCTATGGCTACACCTTC. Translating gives CASSLAGEQGAYGYTF.

CDR3 nucleotides: TGTGCCAGCGGGGTGGGTCTGCGGGAGGGCCAAGATACGCAGTATTTT. It yields the protein CASGVGLREGQDTQYF. This chain joins TRBV5-4 and TRBJ2-3, with 9 nucleotides matching TRBD2. CDR3 size: 16 residues. In germline, CDR1 is SGHNT, CDR2 YYREEE (reference sequence). The J segment lost 5 bases and the V segment lost 7 bases, leaving 14 bases of the junction unmatched. Together with reference TRBV5-4 and TRBJ2-3, the CDR3 gives the full variable domain: ETGVTQSPTHLIKTRGQQVTLRCSSQSGHNTVSWYQQALGQGPQFIFQYYREEENGRGNFPPRFSGLQFPNYSSELNVNALELDDSALYLCASGVGLREGQDTQYFGPGTRLTVL.

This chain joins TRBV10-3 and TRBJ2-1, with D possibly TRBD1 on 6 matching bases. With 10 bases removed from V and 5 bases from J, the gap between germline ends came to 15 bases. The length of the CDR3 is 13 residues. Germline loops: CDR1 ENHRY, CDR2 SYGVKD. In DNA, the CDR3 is TGTGCCACCGGACAGAGTCTGAACAATGAGCAGTTCTTC. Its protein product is CATGQSLNNEQFF.

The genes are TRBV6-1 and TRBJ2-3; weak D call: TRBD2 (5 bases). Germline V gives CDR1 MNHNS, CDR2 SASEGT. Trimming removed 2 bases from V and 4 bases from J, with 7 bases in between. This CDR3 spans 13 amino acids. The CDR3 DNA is TGTGCCAGCAGTGAAAAGGAGGCAGATACGCAGTATTTT. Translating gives CASSEKEADTQYF.

The CDR3 reads CASSLTGNTEAFF. In nucleotides, the CDR3 is TGCGCCAGCAGCCTCACAGGGAACACTGAAGCTTTCTTT. This sequence joins TRBV5-1 and TRBJ1-1; a possible D gene is TRBD1 (5 bases). The V gene lost 4 bases and the J gene lost 1 base, with 8 bases spanning the gap. This CDR3 contains 13 residues. CDR1 and CDR2 from the germline V gene are SGHRS and YFSETQ.